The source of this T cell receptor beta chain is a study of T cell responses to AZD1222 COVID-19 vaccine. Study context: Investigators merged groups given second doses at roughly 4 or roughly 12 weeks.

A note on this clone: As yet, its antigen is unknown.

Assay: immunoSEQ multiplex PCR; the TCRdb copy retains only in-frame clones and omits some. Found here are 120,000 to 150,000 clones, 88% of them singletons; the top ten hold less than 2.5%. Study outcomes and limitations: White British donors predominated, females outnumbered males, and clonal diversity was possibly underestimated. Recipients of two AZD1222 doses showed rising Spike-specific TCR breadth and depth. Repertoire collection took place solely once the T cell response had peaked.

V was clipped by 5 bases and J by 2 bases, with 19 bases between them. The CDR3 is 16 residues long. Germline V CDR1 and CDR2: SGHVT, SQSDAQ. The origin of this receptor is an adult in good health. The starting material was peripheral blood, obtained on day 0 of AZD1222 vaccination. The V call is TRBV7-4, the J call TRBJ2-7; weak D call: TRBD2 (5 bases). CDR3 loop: CASSPYKVGEAYEQYF. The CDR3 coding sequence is TGTGCCAGCAGCCCCTACAAAGTGGGAGAGGCCTACGAGCAGTACTTC.